Listed here are 27 T cell receptor beta chains from one sample, sequenced in a study of T cells in localized non-small cell lung cancer. The method was immunoSEQ multiplex PCR; TCRdb's version includes in-frame clones alone and lacks a portion of them. The sample holds 15,000 to 19,000 clones; more than 70% are singletons and the top ten take 27%. Specimen: peripheral blood mononuclear cells, collected before any cancer treatment. The source is a male donor at least 60 years old with stage II lung adenocarcinoma.

V and J are TRBV18 and TRBJ1-1; D is ambiguous. Germline CDR1 and CDR2: KGHSH and LQKENI. Trimming took off 6 bases at V and 1 base at J, with 12 bases between the two ends. CDR3 length: 14 residues. This CDR3 reads CASSLKKGNTEAFF. The DNA of the CDR3 is TGTGCCAGCTCTTTGAAGAAAGGGAACACTGAAGCTTTCTTT.

The rearrangement joins TRBV6-1 to TRBJ1-1, with D unresolved. Trimming removed 4 bases at V and 1 base at J, with 10 bases between. This CDR3 comprises 14 residues. CDR1 MNHNS and CDR2 SASEGT come from the germline V gene. The CDR3 region has the DNA TGTGCCAGCAGTGCAGTTTGGGGGAACACTGAAGCTTTCTTT. Protein product: CASSAVWGNTEAFF.

The chain combines TRBV28 with TRBJ2-3; no definite D call. Trimming took 6 bases from V and 1 from J, leaving 17 bases between them. Germline CDR1 is MDHEN and CDR2 is SYDVKM. This CDR3 contains 16 residues. CDR3 DNA: TGTGCCAGCAGCCCTCCCTCTCTAGGCCGCACAGATACGCAGTATTTT. Its translation: CASSPPSLGRTDTQYF. Supplemented by reference TRBV28 and TRBJ2-3, the full variable domain reads DVKVTQSSRYLVKRTGEKVFLECVQDMDHENMFWYRQDPGLGLRLIYFSYDVKMKEKGDIPEGYSVSREKKERFSLILESASTNQTSMYLCASSPPSLGRTDTQYFGPGTRLTVL.

The V gene is TRBV20-1, the J gene TRBJ2-1, with 7 bases that match TRBD2. V shed 4 bases, J shed 10 bases, and the junction held 4 bases outside the gene matches. Looked up from germline, CDR1 is DFQATT and CDR2 is SNEGSKA (reference sequence). The CDR3 covers 11 residues. CDR3 sequence reads: CSATPSGEQFF. CDR3 sequence (DNA): TGCAGTGCTACCCCTAGCGGCGAGCAGTTCTTC.

The chain links TRBV27 to TRBJ1-2, with 9 bases that match TRBD1. The CDR3 spans 15 residues. Germline CDR1 and CDR2: MNHEY and SMNVEV (reference sequence). V lost 8 bases and J lost 3; bases outside the gene matches: 10. Here the CDR3 DNA reads TGTGCCAGCTTATCCGGACAGGGGAAGGACTATGGCTACACCTTC. The encoded protein is CASLSGQGKDYGYTF.

The V gene is TRBV19, the J gene TRBJ2-6; the D is unclear. Germline CDR1 LNHDA, CDR2 SQIVND (reference sequence). The CDR3 runs to 13 residues. Deletions cut 3 bases from V and 2 bases from J, with 2 bases between. CDR3 DNA sequence: TGTGCCAGTAGTATCCCTGGGGCCAACGTCCTGACTTTC. Translating it yields CASSIPGANVLTF.

V usage is TRBV19 and J usage is TRBJ1-5; no definite D call. The V gene's germline CDR1 is LNHDA and CDR2 SQIVND (reference sequence). V was clipped by 4 bases and J by 3 bases, with 13 bases between them. The length of the CDR3 is 15 residues. DNA of the CDR3: TGTGCCAGTAGTAAGGGAGACACCCCCAATCAGCCCCAGCATTTT. Its protein product is CASSKGDTPNQPQHF.

DNA of the CDR3: TGTGCCAGTAGTATAGAACAGGTCGACTACACCTTC. The encoded protein is CASSIEQVDYTF. The J gene is TRBJ1-2, the V gene TRBV19; maybe TRBD1 (5 bases). From germline, CDR1 is LNHDA and CDR2 SQIVND (reference sequence). The CDR3 runs to 12 residues. V lost 0 bases, J lost 10 bases, and 9 bases lay in between.

The chain has TRBV18 and TRBJ1-1; D possibly corresponds to TRBD1 (5 bases). Germline V gene sequence: CDR1 KGHSH, CDR2 LQKENI. This CDR3 is 14 amino acids long. Between the trimmed V and J ends, which lost 5 bases and 0 bases, there was a span of 10 bases. The CDR3 DNA follows: TGTGCCAGCTCAACCAGGGCGGTGAACACTGAAGCTTTCTTT. It encodes CASSTRAVNTEAFF.

The V and J genes are TRBV18 and TRBJ2-7; 7 bases are a match to TRBD2. This CDR3 has 14 amino acids. In germline, CDR1 is KGHSH, CDR2 LQKENI. The junction had 10 bases not matched to a gene; V was cut back by 5 bases and J by 6 bases. CDR3 in amino acids: CASSSEGGDAEQYF. The CDR3 nucleotides read TGTGCCAGCTCATCGGAGGGAGGGGATGCCGAGCAGTACTTC.

The count of this clone is one. The chain is built from TRBV19 and TRBJ2-2; TRBD1 matches at 9 bases. Germline CDR1 LNHDA, CDR2 SQIVND (reference sequence). The CDR3 runs 15 residues. V shed 6 bases, J shed 5 bases, and the junction held 7 bases outside the gene matches. In DNA, the CDR3 is TGTGCCAGTAGGATGGACAGGGGAAGAACCGGGGAGCTGTTTTTT. Its translation: CASRMDRGRTGELFF.

The chain couples TRBV5-1 to TRBJ1-1, with a weak D call TRBD1 (5 bases). Germline loops: CDR1 SGHRS, CDR2 YFSETQ. The CDR3 length is 14 residues. V lost 4 bases and J 5 bases, leaving 15 bases between the germline ends. Here the CDR3 DNA reads TGCGCCAGCAGCCAACAGGAAGGGAGAACTGAAGCTTTCTTT. Residues: CASSQQEGRTEAFF. Filled out from reference TRBV5-1 and TRBJ1-1, the complete variable domain reads KAGVTQTPRYLIKTRGQQVTLSCSPISGHRSVSWYQQTPGQGLQFLFEYFSETQRNKGNFPGRFSGRQFSNSRSEMNVSTLELGDSALYLCASSQQEGRTEAFFGQGTRLTVV.

The chain recombines TRBV28 with TRBJ1-1, with no clear D. Trimming took 8 bases from V and 0 from J, leaving 10 bases between them. The germline gives CDR1 MDHEN, CDR2 SYDVKM. This CDR3 spans 13 amino acids. CDR3 region: CASFRDLNTEAFF. The CDR3, as DNA: TGTGCCAGCTTTAGGGATTTGAACACTGAAGCTTTCTTT.

V usage is TRBV12-5 and J usage is TRBJ2-3; tentative D call: TRBD1 (6 bases). The ends were cut back, 5 bases at V and 2 bases at J, with 11 bases in the middle. The CDR3 runs to 14 residues. Per germline, CDR1 LGHNT and CDR2 FRNRAP. The CDR3 region has the DNA TGTGCTAGTGGTCTCCAGGGGCTCACAGATACGCAGTATTTT. Translation gives CASGLQGLTDTQYF.

The chain joins TRBV9 to TRBJ2-1, with D possibly TRBD1 on 6 matching bases. The CDR3 contains 14 residues. In germline, CDR1 is SGDLS, CDR2 YYNGEE. Trimming left V 5 bases short and J 5 bases short, with 14 bases between. DNA for the CDR3: TGTGCCAGCAGTCGCCTTCAGGGGAACAATGAGCAGTTCTTC. It is translated as CASSRLQGNNEQFF.

This rearrangement joins TRBV28 to TRBJ1-4; no reliable D call. V shed 2 bases and J shed 8 bases, with 21 bases lying between them. The CDR3 contains 17 residues. Germline CDR1 reads MDHEN; CDR2 reads SYDVKM. CDR3 sequence reads: CASSLDRSENQGEKLFF. The CDR3 DNA reads TGTGCCAGCAGTTTAGACCGTTCGGAGAATCAAGGGGAAAAACTGTTTTTT.

The CDR3 loop reads CASTRRGGVNEQFF. CDR3 bases: TGTGCCAGCACCCGCCGGGGGGGGGTTAATGAGCAGTTCTTC. The J gene is TRBJ2-1, the V gene TRBV5-6, with 8 positions matching TRBD2. CDR3 length: 14 amino acids. Germline V CDR1 and CDR2: SGHDT, YYEEEE. The V gene end was trimmed by 6 bases and the J gene end by 7 bases; junction bases not matched to a gene: 9.

The genes are TRBV19 and TRBJ2-3, with 9 positions matching TRBD1. V dropped 6 bases and J dropped 3; count of bases not matched to a gene: 7. Germline lookup yields CDR1 LNHDA and CDR2 SQIVND (reference sequence). The CDR3 spans 15 residues. The CDR3 loop reads CASRDGQGRTDTQYF. In nucleotides, the CDR3 is TGTGCCAGTAGAGACGGACAGGGGAGGACAGATACGCAGTATTTT.

CDR3 sequence (DNA): TGTGCCAGTACCCCCCGGTCCCGGGACAGGGGACTGAACACTGAAGCTTTCTTT. Its translation: CASTPRSRDRGLNTEAFF. The V call is TRBV19, the J call TRBJ1-1; 10 bases agree with TRBD1. V lost 7 bases to trimming and J lost 0 bases; unmatched junction nucleotides: 14. The CDR3 extends over 18 amino acids. The germline CDR1 and CDR2 sequences are LNHDA and SQIVND (reference sequence).

The rearrangement joins TRBV6-5 to TRBJ1-5, with D maybe TRBD1 (5 bases). CDR1 and CDR2 from the germline V gene are MNHEY and SVGAGI. Trimming shortened V by 2 bases and J by 3 bases, and 8 bases separated the two germline ends. The CDR3 is 14 residues long. The CDR3 bases are TGTGCCAGCAGTTACCGGGGCGACAATCAGCCCCAGCATTTT. Protein sequence: CASSYRGDNQPQHF.

This clone occurred a few times. The chain has TRBV12-5 and TRBJ1-1; D ambiguous. Germline V lookup: CDR1 LGHNT, CDR2 FRNRAP. CDR3 length: 11 residues. The germline V and J ends were trimmed by 3 bases and 8 bases, with 7 bases remaining between them. The CDR3 spells CASGFLGEAFF. Written as DNA, the CDR3 is TGTGCTAGTGGTTTTTTAGGGGAAGCTTTCTTT.

This clone was recorded a few times. The chain carries TRBV9 and TRBJ2-4; maybe TRBD1 (6 bases). The V end was cut by 2 bases, the J end by 1 base, with 10 bases between. Germline V gene lookup returns CDR1 SGDLS and CDR2 YYNGEE. The CDR3 is 15 residues long. DNA for the CDR3: TGTGCCAGCAGCGTCCAGGGGATGGCCAAAAACATTCAGTACTTC. It yields the protein CASSVQGMAKNIQYF.

V usage is TRBV9 and J usage is TRBJ2-3; 15 nucleotides match TRBD2. The CDR3 covers 18 residues. Per the germline V gene, CDR1 is SGDLS and CDR2 is YYNGEE. J was trimmed by 0 bases and V by 1 base; bases with no gene match: 3. CDR3 DNA sequence: TGTGCCAGCAGCGTAAGGACTAGCGGGAGGGCCAGCACAGATACGCAGTATTTT. Amino acid sequence: CASSVRTSGRASTDTQYF.

V gene TRBV18 combines with J gene TRBJ1-1, with D tentatively TRBD1 (5 bases). The CDR3 contains 14 residues. From germline, CDR1 is KGHSH and CDR2 LQKENI. V shed 6 bases and J shed 0 bases, with 11 bases lying between them. The CDR3 region is CASSRDRMNTEAFF. The CDR3 nucleotides are TGTGCCAGCTCCCGCGACAGAATGAACACTGAAGCTTTCTTT.

J is TRBJ2-2 and V is TRBV5-1; D is ambiguous. The germline CDR1 and CDR2 sequences are SGHRS and YFSETQ. The V end lost 4 bases, the J end lost 3 bases, and 10 bases lay between the germline ends. The CDR3 contains 14 residues. The CDR3 DNA sequence: TGCGCCAGCAGCACACCATCCTACACCGGGGAGCTGTTTTTT. Translation gives CASSTPSYTGELFF.

V is TRBV9 and J is TRBJ1-5; no definite D call. The CDR3 covers 14 residues. Looked up from germline, CDR1 is SGDLS and CDR2 is YYNGEE. The V end lost 2 bases, the J end lost 6 bases, and 12 bases lay between the germline ends. CDR3 region: CASSVGTGSQPQHF. DNA of the CDR3: TGTGCCAGCAGCGTGGGCACTGGGAGTCAGCCCCAGCATTTT.

V is TRBV5-1 and J is TRBJ2-7, with 9 bases aligning to TRBD2. V trimming: 5 bases; J trimming: 6 bases; junction bases outside the gene matches: 18. The germline CDR1 and CDR2 sequences are SGHRS and YFSETQ. The CDR3 covers 17 residues. The CDR3, as DNA: TGCGCCAGCAGGTTTAGCGGGAGTATAACCGGGAGCCTCGAGCAGTACTTC. Its translation: CASRFSGSITGSLEQYF.